The 30 T cell receptor beta chains below were found in one sample sequenced in a study of shared clonotypes between healthy human individuals. Some clones are missing from TCRdb's copy, which holds only in-frame ones; the method was immunoSEQ multiplex PCR. The sample includes approximately 2.1 million clones, more than 85% of them seen just once. Sequenced material: naive CD4+ T cells from PBMCs. As to subset: CD45RA+ positively selected. The receptor set was obtained from a man between 18 and 35 years old in good health. Some clones in this sample may be carry-over from other donors' samples.

The chain links TRBV28 to TRBJ2-1; D possibly corresponds to TRBD2 (6 bases). The V gene lost 5 bases and the J gene lost 8 bases, with 13 bases spanning the gap. This CDR3 is 13 amino acids long. Looked up from germline, CDR1 is MDHEN and CDR2 is SYDVKM. CDR3 in amino acids: CASSRGGIYEQFF. For the CDR3, the DNA is TGTGCCAGCAGTCGGGGAGGTATCTATGAGCAGTTCTTC. Full variable domain (missing parts from reference TRBV28 and TRBJ2-1): DVKVTQSSRYLVKRTGEKVFLECVQDMDHENMFWYRQDPGLGLRLIYFSYDVKMKEKGDIPEGYSVSREKKERFSLILESASTNQTSMYLCASSRGGIYEQFFGPGTRLTVL.

The chain carries TRBV5-6 and TRBJ1-3; tentative D call: TRBD1 (5 bases). Germline CDR1 SGHDT, CDR2 YYEEEE. The CDR3 has 15 residues. V lost 3 bases and J lost 0, with 10 bases in between. This CDR3 reads CASSSGPLSGNTIYF. CDR3 in DNA: TGTGCCAGCAGCTCGGGACCGCTCTCTGGAAACACCATATATTTT.

The chain uses TRBV5-1 and TRBJ2-3, with D perhaps TRBD1 (5 bases). Looked up from germline, CDR1 is SGHRS and CDR2 is YFSETQ. Trimming removed 0 bases from V and 1 base from J, with 12 bases in between. This CDR3 has 16 amino acids. The CDR3 spells CASSLGGRVGTDTQYF. The DNA for the CDR3 is TGCGCCAGCAGCTTGGGCGGCAGGGTAGGCACAGATACGCAGTATTTT. Based on the CDR3 plus reference TRBV5-1 and TRBJ2-3, the full variable domain is KAGVTQTPRYLIKTRGQQVTLSCSPISGHRSVSWYQQTPGQGLQFLFEYFSETQRNKGNFPGRFSGRQFSNSRSEMNVSTLELGDSALYLCASSLGGRVGTDTQYFGPGTRLTVL.

A single count supports this clone. The same CDR3 can be traced to other DNA sequences in this sample. V and J are TRBV5-1 and TRBJ1-1, with D hard to call. V lost 0 bases to trimming and J lost 2 bases, with 8 bases between them. The CDR3 covers 14 residues. The germline V gene has CDR1 SGHRS and CDR2 YFSETQ. In DNA form, the CDR3 reads TGCGCCAGCAGCTTGGTTGGGGTCAACACTGAAGCTTTCTTT. It yields the protein CASSLVGVNTEAFF. Drawing the rest from reference TRBV5-1 and TRBJ1-1, the complete variable domain is KAGVTQTPRYLIKTRGQQVTLSCSPISGHRSVSWYQQTPGQGLQFLFEYFSETQRNKGNFPGRFSGRQFSNSRSEMNVSTLELGDSALYLCASSLVGVNTEAFFGQGTRLTVV.

This clone was counted a single time. V usage is TRBV5-4 and J usage is TRBJ1-2; TRBD1 matches at 7 bases. V was pared by 0 bases and J by 8 bases, with 4 bases of the junction left unmatched. This CDR3 has 13 amino acids. In germline, CDR1 is SGHNT, CDR2 YYREEE (reference sequence). The CDR3 nucleotides are TGTGCCAGCAGCTTGGCCTTCAGGGGGGGCTACACCTTC. It specifies CASSLAFRGGYTF.

The chain couples TRBV21-1 to TRBJ2-4; the table's D gene call, TRBD2, was not cross checked with the DNA. TRBV21-1 counts as a pseudogene. The CDR3 sequence is 12 residues long. The CDR3 loop reads CAIVSGRGIQYF. The CDR3 DNA reads as TGTGCCATCGTCAGTGGGAGGGGCATTCAGTACTTC.

Points on this clone: Different DNA sequences within this sample yield the same CDR3. The chain uses TRBV6-5 and TRBJ2-7; 12 nucleotides agree with TRBD2. The J segment lost 5 bases and the V segment lost 0 bases, leaving 5 bases of the junction unmatched. The CDR3 sequence is 16 residues long. Per the germline V gene, CDR1 is MNHEY and CDR2 is SVGAGI. CDR3 sequence reads: CASSYSRLAGGHEQYF. The CDR3 region has the DNA TGTGCCAGCAGTTACTCGAGGCTAGCGGGAGGGCACGAGCAGTACTTC.

The V call is TRBV10-3, the J call TRBJ2-7, with D perhaps matching TRBD1 or TRBD2 (5 bases each). CDR3 length: 14 amino acids. Looked up from germline, CDR1 is ENHRY and CDR2 is SYGVKD. V lost 7 bases, J lost 4 bases, and 17 bases lay in between. DNA for the CDR3: TGTGCCATCAAATCGGGGACCGGTTCTTACGAGCAGTACTTC. Protein sequence: CAIKSGTGSYEQYF.

V usage is TRBV28 and J usage is TRBJ1-2, with 7 bases that match TRBD1. The CDR3 is made up of 13 amino acids. J was trimmed by 4 bases and V by 3 bases; bases with no gene match: 2. Germline V gene sequence: CDR1 MDHEN, CDR2 SYDVKM. In DNA, the CDR3 is TGTGCCAGCAGTTTGGGGGACAGCTATGGCTACACCTTC. Translated: CASSLGDSYGYTF.

This sequence joins TRBV5-1 and TRBJ2-7; 7 nucleotides line up with TRBD1. This CDR3 spans 16 amino acids. Germline V gene sequence: CDR1 SGHRS, CDR2 YFSETQ. Trimming at V came to 4 bases and at J to 0 bases, leaving 10 bases not matched to a gene. CDR3 region: CASSRDRPETSYEQYF. The DNA of the CDR3 is TGCGCCAGCAGCCGGGACAGACCCGAGACCTCCTACGAGCAGTACTTC. Full variable domain (outside the CDR3, taken from reference TRBV5-1 and TRBJ2-7): KAGVTQTPRYLIKTRGQQVTLSCSPISGHRSVSWYQQTPGQGLQFLFEYFSETQRNKGNFPGRFSGRQFSNSRSEMNVSTLELGDSALYLCASSRDRPETSYEQYFGPGTRLTVT.

The chain couples TRBV9 to TRBJ2-7; D is ambiguous. This CDR3 comprises 11 residues. Trimming shortened V by 4 bases and J by 5 bases, and 7 bases separated the two germline ends. Germline V lookup: CDR1 SGDLS, CDR2 YYNGEE. The CDR3, as DNA: TGTGCCAGCAGCCGCGATGACGAGCAGTACTTC. It specifies CASSRDDEQYF. Full variable domain (missing parts from reference TRBV9 and TRBJ2-7): DSGVTQTPKHLITATGQRVTLRCSPRSGDLSVYWYQQSLDQGLQFLIQYYNGEERAKGNILERFSAQQFPDLHSELNLSSLELGDSALYFCASSRDDEQYFGPGTRLTVT.

CDR3 sequence: CASSSASGSTETQYF. As DNA, the CDR3 is TGTGCCAGCAGCTCAGCTAGCGGGAGTACCGAGACCCAGTACTTC. V gene TRBV7-2 combines with J gene TRBJ2-5; 10 bases are a match to TRBD2. Germline V gene lookup returns CDR1 SGHTA and CDR2 FQGNSA. The CDR3 totals 15 residues. The junction had 7 bases not matched to a gene; V was cut back by 4 bases and J by 5 bases. Full variable domain (rest looked up from reference TRBV7-2 and TRBJ2-5): GAGVSQSPSNKVTEKGKDVELRCDPISGHTALYWYRQSLGQGLEFLIYFQGNSAPDKSGLPSDRFSAERTGGSVSTLTIQRTQQEDSAVYLCASSSASGSTETQYFGPGTRLLVL.

This clone has just a few counts. The rearrangement joins TRBV9 to TRBJ1-2; D remains unclear. This CDR3 contains 15 residues. In germline, CDR1 is SGDLS, CDR2 YYNGEE. The V end was cut by 4 bases, the J end by 7 bases, with 20 bases between. In DNA form, the CDR3 reads TGTGCCAGCAGCACCCACTCAGAAGGGTCGGGTGGCTACACCTTC. Its protein is CASSTHSEGSGGYTF.

This clone was seen more than once but under ten times. V usage is TRBV6-1 and J usage is TRBJ1-5; 7 bases map to TRBD1. This CDR3 region has 17 residues. V dropped 2 bases and J dropped 2; count of bases not matched to a gene: 9. CDR1 and CDR2 (germline): MNHNS, SASEGT. The CDR3 coding sequence is TGTGCCAGCAGTGAACGAAGACAGGGAGGTGGCAATCAGCCCCAGCATTTT. Amino acids: CASSERRQGGGNQPQHF.

V usage is TRBV5-1 and J usage is TRBJ2-7, with TRBD1 identical over 11 bases. The V segment lost 2 bases and the J segment 5 bases; nucleotides outside the gene matches: 9. The CDR3 spans 16 residues. From germline, CDR1 is SGHRS and CDR2 YFSETQ. The CDR3 sequence: CASSFHGTGGAHEQYF. The CDR3 DNA reads as TGCGCCAGCAGCTTCCACGGGACAGGGGGTGCCCACGAGCAGTACTTC.

The chain employs TRBV7-2 and TRBJ2-7; D may correspond to TRBD1 or TRBD2 (5 bases each). The CDR3 loop spans 13 amino acids. Trimming shortened V by 6 bases and J by 5 bases, and 14 bases separated the two germline ends. From germline, CDR1 is SGHTA and CDR2 FQGNSA. CDR3: CASRGAGTHEQYF. The CDR3 coding sequence is TGTGCCAGCAGAGGGGCGGGCACCCACGAGCAGTACTTC.

This clone was recorded a few times. This same CDR3 is encoded by further DNA sequences in the sample. J is TRBJ1-1 and V is TRBV7-9; D call uncertain. Trimming took off 5 bases at V and 6 bases at J, with 13 bases between the two ends. Germline values: CDR1 SEHNR, CDR2 FQNEAQ (reference sequence). The CDR3 sequence is 13 residues long. CDR3 bases: TGTGCCAGCAGCCGCGAGGAGGGCGCTGAAGCTTTCTTT. Translating gives CASSREEGAEAFF.

V and J are TRBV29-1 and TRBJ1-2, with 8 bases that match TRBD1. CDR3 size: 13 residues. Germline V gene sequence: CDR1 SQVTM, CDR2 ANQGSEA. The J segment lost 8 bases and the V segment lost 4 bases, leaving 9 bases of the junction unmatched. The CDR3 DNA reads TGCAGCGTTGCCCGGACAGGGTCAGTAGGCTACACCTTC. It translates to CSVARTGSVGYTF.

V is TRBV5-4 and J is TRBJ2-2; TRBD2 matches 9 bases. The CDR3 runs to 15 residues. Germline V gene data show CDR1 as SGHNT and CDR2 as YYREEE (reference sequence). V trimming: 3 bases; J trimming: 4 bases; junction bases outside the gene matches: 4. The CDR3 protein is CASSSSGMPTGELFF. Written as DNA, the CDR3 is TGTGCCAGCAGCTCTAGCGGGATGCCCACCGGGGAGCTGTTTTTT. The variable domain in full, completed from reference TRBV5-4 and TRBJ2-2, reads ETGVTQSPTHLIKTRGQQVTLRCSSQSGHNTVSWYQQALGQGPQFIFQYYREEENGRGNFPPRFSGLQFPNYSSELNVNALELDDSALYLCASSSSGMPTGELFFGEGSRLTVL.

With respect to this clone: Other DNA sequences in the same sample also yield this CDR3. The J gene is TRBJ2-2, the V gene TRBV5-1, with 10 bases identical to TRBD2. Germline V CDR1 and CDR2: SGHRS, YFSETQ. There are 16 residues in the CDR3. The V gene end was trimmed by 5 bases and the J gene end by 2 bases; junction bases not matched to a gene: 6. The CDR3 DNA reads as TGCGCCAGCAGATCTACTAGCGGGACCAACACCGGGGAGCTGTTTTTT. As protein: CASRSTSGTNTGELFF.

This clone was counted a single time. The gene calls are TRBV9 and TRBJ2-7; D is undetermined. The CDR3 extends over 15 amino acids. V was trimmed by 0 bases and J by 0 bases, leaving 10 bases between them. Per the germline V gene, CDR1 is SGDLS and CDR2 is YYNGEE. The DNA for the CDR3 is TGTGCCAGCAGCGTAGGGGCAAGGAGCTCCTACGAGCAGTACTTC. Translated, it gives CASSVGARSSYEQYF. The variable domain in full, with the rest retrieved from reference TRBV9 and TRBJ2-7, is DSGVTQTPKHLITATGQRVTLRCSPRSGDLSVYWYQQSLDQGLQFLIQYYNGEERAKGNILERFSAQQFPDLHSELNLSSLELGDSALYFCASSVGARSSYEQYFGPGTRLTVT.

Comments on this clone: Other DNA sequences in this specimen translate into the identical CDR3. This sequence joins TRBV29-1 and TRBJ1-1; D uncertain. Trimming took off 3 bases at V and 8 bases at J, with 4 bases between the two ends. Germline assignment: CDR1 SQVTM and CDR2 ANQGSEA. This CDR3 has 9 amino acids. CDR3 in amino acids: CSVDREAFF. The CDR3 bases are TGCAGCGTTGACAGGGAAGCTTTCTTT.

The V call is TRBV28, the J call TRBJ1-4; perhaps TRBD1 as D (5 bases). V was shortened by 10 bases and J by 5 bases, with 14 bases between the two germline ends. CDR1 MDHEN and CDR2 SYDVKM come from the germline V gene. This CDR3 contains 13 residues. The DNA of the CDR3 is TGTGCCACCCTGACAGCTAACAATGAAAAACTGTTTTTT. As protein: CATLTANNEKLFF.

The gene calls are TRBV6-5 and TRBJ2-4, with D tentatively TRBD1 (5 bases). The CDR3 is 15 residues long. With 6 bases removed from V and 9 bases from J, the gap between germline ends came to 21 bases. Germline V gene sequence: CDR1 MNHEY, CDR2 SVGAGI. The CDR3 DNA is TGTGCCAGCAGAGAGAACAGGAATTCAAGGAGCATTCAGTACTTC. Encoded protein: CASRENRNSRSIQYF.

Points on this clone: This same CDR3 is encoded by further DNA sequences in the sample. The chain recombines TRBV27 with TRBJ2-7; D call uncertain. Germline V lookup: CDR1 MNHEY, CDR2 SMNVEV (reference sequence). Trimming shortened V by 0 bases and J by 0 bases, and 6 bases separated the two germline ends. The CDR3 runs to 14 residues. CDR3 loop: CASSLSPGSYEQYF. Here the CDR3 DNA reads TGTGCCAGCAGTTTATCTCCGGGCTCCTACGAGCAGTACTTC.

Only a few counts were recorded for this clone. Other nucleotide sequences from this sample produce the same CDR3. The V gene is TRBV28, the J gene TRBJ2-7; D perhaps matches TRBD2 (6 bases). V gave up 1 base and J gave up 5 bases, with 6 bases separating them. The CDR3 length is 12 residues. CDR1 MDHEN and CDR2 SYDVKM come from the germline V gene. CDR3 nucleotides: TGTGCCAGCAGTTTATCGGGAGACGAGCAGTACTTC. As protein: CASSLSGDEQYF.

The chain couples TRBV27 to TRBJ2-7; possible D gene TRBD1, 5 bases. This CDR3 contains 13 residues. CDR1 MNHEY and CDR2 SMNVEV come from the germline V gene (reference sequence). With 7 bases removed from V and 7 bases from J, the gap between germline ends came to 17 bases. CDR3 loop: CASKPRAPGEQYF. As DNA, the CDR3 is TGTGCCAGCAAGCCCCGGGCCCCAGGGGAGCAGTACTTC.

This clone was seen just once. The genes are TRBV30 and TRBJ2-3; possible D gene TRBD2, 5 bases. Germline CDR1 GTSNPN, CDR2 SVGIG (reference sequence). The CDR3 is 13 residues long. The CDR3 is CAKEDKSTDTQYF. The DNA of the CDR3 is TGTGCGAAGGAGGATAAGAGCACAGATACGCAGTATTTT.

This chain links TRBV2 with TRBJ2-3; 8 bases align to TRBD1. There are 13 residues in the CDR3. Germline lookup yields CDR1 SNHLY and CDR2 FYNNEI. The V and J ends lost 5 bases and 6 bases, in that order; junction bases with no gene match: 4. In nucleotides, the CDR3 is TGTGCCAGCAGTTCGACAGGGGTGGATACGCAGTATTTT. Protein sequence: CASSSTGVDTQYF.

The genes are TRBV28 and TRBJ1-5; 12 nucleotides agree with TRBD1. This CDR3 is 15 amino acids long. Unmatched junction bases numbered 7, after V lost 6 bases and J lost 7 bases. Germline CDR1 is MDHEN and CDR2 is SYDVKM. The CDR3 bases are TGTGCCAGCAGCACCCGGGACAGGGGGCTGCAGCCCCAGCATTTT. This encodes CASSTRDRGLQPQHF.